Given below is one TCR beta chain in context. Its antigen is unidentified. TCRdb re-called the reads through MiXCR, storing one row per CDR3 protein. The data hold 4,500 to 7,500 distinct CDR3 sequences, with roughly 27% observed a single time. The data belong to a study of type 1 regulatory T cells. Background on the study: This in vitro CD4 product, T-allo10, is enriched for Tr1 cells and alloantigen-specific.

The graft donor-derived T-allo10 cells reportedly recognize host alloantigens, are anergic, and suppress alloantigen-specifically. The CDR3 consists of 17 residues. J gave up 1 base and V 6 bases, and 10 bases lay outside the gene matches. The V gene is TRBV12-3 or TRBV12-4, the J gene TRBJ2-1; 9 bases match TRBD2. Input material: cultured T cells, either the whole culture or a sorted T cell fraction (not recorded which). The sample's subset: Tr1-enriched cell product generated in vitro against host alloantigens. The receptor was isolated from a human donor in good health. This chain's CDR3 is CASSLLGLAGSYNEQFF. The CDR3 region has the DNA TGTGCCAGCAGCCTCCTCGGGCTAGCGGGGTCCTACAATGAGCAGTTCTTC.